This is a list of T cell receptor beta chains from one sample in a study of OX40 agonist ivuxolimab in advanced cancers. Sequencing was performed with immunoSEQ multiplex PCR; in TCRdb, only in-frame clones are kept and a portion is missing. The sample contains about 61,000 clones, 80% to 85% of which appear only once. The sample consisted of CD4+ or CD8+ T cells sorted from blood, taken in a trial of the OX40 agonist ivuxolimab. Source of these receptors: an adult with an advanced solid tumor such as melanoma, head and neck, liver or kidney cancer. The CDR3 runs from the conserved cysteine through the conserved F or W. Fields, in order: V gene, J gene, D gene, CDR3 DNA, CDR3 protein. A D gene is named only where the DNA matches it firmly.

>TRBV19|TRBJ1-5|.
TGTGCCAGTAGTAGGACACGGGGACCTGATCAGCCCCAGCATTTT
CASSRTRGPDQPQHF
>TRBV27|TRBJ2-7|.
TGTGCCAGCAGTCCCCGCCCTGACGATCTCGGGGAGCAGTACTTC
CASSPRPDDLGEQYF
>TRBV28|TRBJ1-2|TRBD1
TGTGCCAGCAGCTCCCCCGGGACAGGGGACTACGGCTACACCTTC
CASSSPGTGDYGYTF
>TRBV29-1|TRBJ2-6|.
TGCAGCGTTGGGAGAGGGACTGGGGCCAACGTCCTGACTTTC
CSVGRGTGANVLTF
>TRBV2|TRBJ1-5|.
TGTGCCAGCATGGAGGGCAATAGCAATCAGCCCCAGCATTTT
CASMEGNSNQPQHF
>TRBV19|TRBJ2-6|.
TGTGCCAGTGAGACATCGTGGGGGAGCGATTTTGGGGACTGGCTGACTTTC
CASETSWGSDFGDWLTF
>TRBV19|TRBJ2-6|.
TGTGCCAGTAGCGGGGCCTACTCTGGGGCCAACGTCCTGACTTTC
CASSGAYSGANVLTF
>TRBV4-3|TRBJ2-3|TRBD2
TGCGCCAGCAGCCAAGATTACGGCGGGGGGGCCTACGAGGGCACAGATACGCAGTATTTT
CASSQDYGGGAYEGTDTQYF
>TRBV5-4|TRBJ2-1|.
TGTGCCAGCAGCTTGCGCGGGGAGCAGTTCTTC
CASSLRGEQFF
>TRBV7-9|TRBJ2-2|TRBD1
TGTGCCAGCAGTTTCTTCGACAGGGGGAACACCGGGGAGCTGTTTTTT
CASSFFDRGNTGELFF
>TRBV15|TRBJ1-6|TRBD1
TGTGCCACCAGCAGAGGACAGGGGAATTCACCCCTCCACTTT
CATSRGQGNSPLHF
>TRBV27|TRBJ1-1|.
TGTGCCAGCAGTCGCCCAGGGTACAACACTGAAGCTTTCTTT
CASSRPGYNTEAFF
>TRBV7-9|TRBJ2-3|.
TGTGCCAGCAGCTTATACAGGGCCCCTACAGATACGCAGTATTTT
CASSLYRAPTDTQYF
>TRBV5-1|TRBJ2-3|.
TGCGCCAGCAGCTCGAGGGCCAGGGAAACAGATACGCAGTATTTT
CASSSRARETDTQYF
>TRBV19|TRBJ2-7|TRBD1
TGTGCCAGTAGTACAGGACAGGGAAGCGAGCAGTACTTC
CASSTGQGSEQYF
>TRBV4-3|TRBJ2-6|.
TGCGCCAGCAGCAGATCGGGGTATCGTTCTGGGGCCAACGTCCTGACTTTC
CASSRSGYRSGANVLTF
>TRBV9|TRBJ2-3|TRBD2
TGTGCCAGCAGCGTAGGGAGCGGGGCGGCAGATACGCAGTATTTT
CASSVGSGAADTQYF
>TRBV7-9|TRBJ2-5|.
TGTGCCAGCAGCTTTAATAGGAAAGAGACCCAGTACTTC
CASSFNRKETQYF
>TRBV28|TRBJ2-3|.
TGTGCCAGCAGTCTCTCCAATCTAGATACGCAGTATTTT
CASSLSNLDTQYF
>TRBV29-1|TRBJ1-4|.
TGCAGCGTTGACGATCCAACTAATGAAAAACTGTTTTTT
CSVDDPTNEKLFF
>TRBV9|TRBJ1-2|.
TGTGCCAGCAGCGTAGCTTTAGGCTATGGCTACACCTTC
CASSVALGYGYTF
>TRBV5-8|TRBJ1-2|.
TGTGCCAGCAGCTTGGCCCTCGGGCTGGTGGATGGCTACACCTTC
CASSLALGLVDGYTF
>TRBV27|TRBJ1-2|.
TGTGCCAGCAGTTGGGGGGCACGGTCAGGAAACTATGGCTACACCTTC
CASSWGARSGNYGYTF
>TRBV7-2|TRBJ2-7|.
TGTGCCAGCAGCTTAGAAGGTCGGACCTACGAGCAGTACTTC
CASSLEGRTYEQYF